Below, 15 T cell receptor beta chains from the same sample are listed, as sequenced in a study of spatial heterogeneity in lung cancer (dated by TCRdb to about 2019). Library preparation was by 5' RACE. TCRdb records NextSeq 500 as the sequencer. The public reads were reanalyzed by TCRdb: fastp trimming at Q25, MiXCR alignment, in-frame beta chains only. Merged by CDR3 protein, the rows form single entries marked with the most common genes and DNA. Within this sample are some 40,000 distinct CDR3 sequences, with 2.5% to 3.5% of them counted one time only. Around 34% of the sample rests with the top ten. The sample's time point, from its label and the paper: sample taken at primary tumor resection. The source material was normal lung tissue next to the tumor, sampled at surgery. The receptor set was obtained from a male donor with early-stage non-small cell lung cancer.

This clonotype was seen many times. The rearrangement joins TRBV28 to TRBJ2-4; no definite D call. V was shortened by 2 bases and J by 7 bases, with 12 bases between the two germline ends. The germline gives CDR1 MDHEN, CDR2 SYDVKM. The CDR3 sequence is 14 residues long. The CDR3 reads CASSLVGVPNIQYF. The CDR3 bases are TGTGCCAGCAGTTTAGTCGGCGTTCCGAACATTCAGTACTTC.

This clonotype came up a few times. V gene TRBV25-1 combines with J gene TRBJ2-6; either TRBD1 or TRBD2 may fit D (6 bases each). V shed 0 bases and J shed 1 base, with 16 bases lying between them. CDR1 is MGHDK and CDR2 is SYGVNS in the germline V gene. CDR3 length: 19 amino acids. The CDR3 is CASSEYHRGRGSGANVLTF. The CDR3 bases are TGTGCCAGCAGTGAATATCATCGGGGGCGCGGGTCTGGGGCCAACGTCCTGACTTTC.

CDR3 DNA sequence: TGTGCCAGCTCTATATCTATGGGCCTTCAGTACTTC. Protein sequence: CASSISMGLQYF. The chain is built from TRBV2 and TRBJ2-4; the D is unclear. Germline CDR1 SNHLY, CDR2 FYNNEI. V lost 8 bases, J lost 11 bases, and 16 bases lay in between. The CDR3 sequence is 12 residues long.

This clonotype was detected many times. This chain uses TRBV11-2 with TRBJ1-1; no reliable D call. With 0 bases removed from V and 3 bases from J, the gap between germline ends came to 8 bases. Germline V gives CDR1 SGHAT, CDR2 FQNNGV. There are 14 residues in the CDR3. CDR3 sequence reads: CASSLDRADTEAFF. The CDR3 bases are TGTGCCAGCAGCTTAGATCGGGCGGACACTGAAGCTTTCTTT.

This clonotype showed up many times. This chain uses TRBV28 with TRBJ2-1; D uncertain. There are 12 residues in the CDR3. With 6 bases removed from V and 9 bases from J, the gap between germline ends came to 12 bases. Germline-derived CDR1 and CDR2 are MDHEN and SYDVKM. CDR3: CASRHPRGEQFF. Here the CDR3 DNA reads TGTGCCAGCAGACACCCTCGTGGTGAGCAGTTCTTC.

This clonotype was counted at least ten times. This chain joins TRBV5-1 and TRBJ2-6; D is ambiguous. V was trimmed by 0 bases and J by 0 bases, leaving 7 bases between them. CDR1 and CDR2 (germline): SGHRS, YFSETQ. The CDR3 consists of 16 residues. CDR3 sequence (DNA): TGCGCCAGCAGCTTGGTATCCCGCTCTGGGGCCAACGTCCTGACTTTC. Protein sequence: CASSLVSRSGANVLTF.

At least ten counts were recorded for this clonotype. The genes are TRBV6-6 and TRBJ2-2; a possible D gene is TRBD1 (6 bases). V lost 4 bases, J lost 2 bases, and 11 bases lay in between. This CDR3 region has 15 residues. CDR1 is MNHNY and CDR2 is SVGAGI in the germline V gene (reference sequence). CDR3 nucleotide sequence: TGTGCCAGCAGTTCCCGGGACATTAACACCGGGGAGCTGTTTTTT. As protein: CASSSRDINTGELFF.

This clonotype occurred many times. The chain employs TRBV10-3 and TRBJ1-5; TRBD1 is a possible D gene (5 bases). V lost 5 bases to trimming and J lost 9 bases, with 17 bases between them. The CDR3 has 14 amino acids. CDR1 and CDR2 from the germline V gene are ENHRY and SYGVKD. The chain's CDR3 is CAISSATDDGPQHF. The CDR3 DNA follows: TGTGCCATCAGTTCCGCGACAGACGATGGGCCCCAGCATTTT.

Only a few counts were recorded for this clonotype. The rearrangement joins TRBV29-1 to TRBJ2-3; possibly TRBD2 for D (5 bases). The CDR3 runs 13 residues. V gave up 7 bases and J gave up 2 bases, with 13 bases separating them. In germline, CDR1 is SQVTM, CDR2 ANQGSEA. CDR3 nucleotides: TGCAGCGCGAAGCGGACCCCCACAGATACGCAGTATTTT. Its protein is CSAKRTPTDTQYF.

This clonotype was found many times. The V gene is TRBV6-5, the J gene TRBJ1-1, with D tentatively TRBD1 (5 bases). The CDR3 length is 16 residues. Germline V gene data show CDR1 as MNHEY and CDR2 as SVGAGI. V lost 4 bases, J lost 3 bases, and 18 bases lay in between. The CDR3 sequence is CASSFVQALGDTEAFF. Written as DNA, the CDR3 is TGTGCCAGCAGTTTCGTACAGGCCCTAGGGGACACTGAAGCTTTCTTT.

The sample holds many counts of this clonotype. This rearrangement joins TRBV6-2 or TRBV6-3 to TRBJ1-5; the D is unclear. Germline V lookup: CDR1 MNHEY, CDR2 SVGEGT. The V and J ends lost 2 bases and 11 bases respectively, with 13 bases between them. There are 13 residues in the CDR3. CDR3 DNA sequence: TGTGCCAGCAGTTACAACAGTTTGTTGGCCCAGCATTTT. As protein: CASSYNSLLAQHF.

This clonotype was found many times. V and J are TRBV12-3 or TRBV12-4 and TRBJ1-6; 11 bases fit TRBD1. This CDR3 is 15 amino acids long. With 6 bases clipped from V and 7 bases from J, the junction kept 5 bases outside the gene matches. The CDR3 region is CASRGQGATNSPLHF. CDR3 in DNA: TGTGCCAGCAGAGGACAGGGGGCGACAAATTCACCCCTCCACTTT.

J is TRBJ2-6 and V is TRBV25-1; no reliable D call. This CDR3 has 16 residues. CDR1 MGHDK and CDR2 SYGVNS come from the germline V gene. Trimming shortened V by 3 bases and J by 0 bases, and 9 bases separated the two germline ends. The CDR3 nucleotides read TGTGCCAGCAGTGACAACGTATTCTCTGGGGCCAACGTCCTGACTTTC. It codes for CASSDNVFSGANVLTF.

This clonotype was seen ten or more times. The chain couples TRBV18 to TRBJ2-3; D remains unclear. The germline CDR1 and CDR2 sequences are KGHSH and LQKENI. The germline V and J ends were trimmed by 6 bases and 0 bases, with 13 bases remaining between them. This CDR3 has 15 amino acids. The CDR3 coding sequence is TGTGCCAGCTCTCACGAACTGCCTAGCACAGATACGCAGTATTTT. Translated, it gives CASSHELPSTDTQYF.

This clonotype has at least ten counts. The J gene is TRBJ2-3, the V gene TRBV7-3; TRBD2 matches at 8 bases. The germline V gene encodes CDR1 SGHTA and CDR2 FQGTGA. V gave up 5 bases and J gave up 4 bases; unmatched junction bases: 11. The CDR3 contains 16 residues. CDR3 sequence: CASSAIGGRSADTQYF. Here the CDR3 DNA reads TGTGCCAGCAGCGCAATTGGCGGGAGGAGTGCAGATACGCAGTATTTT.